The 31 T cell receptor beta chains below come from one sample, sequenced in a study of T cell responses to AZD1222 COVID-19 vaccine. Sequencing was performed with immunoSEQ multiplex PCR; in TCRdb, only in-frame clones are kept and a portion is missing. The sample has 65,000 or so clones, over 80% seen once. Source: peripheral blood, taken on day 0 of AZD1222 vaccination. All receptors derive from an adult in good health.

The chain joins TRBV5-1 to TRBJ1-1; D is unclear. The CDR3 extends over 13 amino acids. Trimming pared 2 bases from V and 8 bases from J, leaving 13 bases between. Germline V CDR1 and CDR2: SGHRS, YFSETQ. Written as DNA, the CDR3 is TGCGCCAGCAGCTTAGCGGGGTATGGGGAAGCTTTCTTT. Translation: CASSLAGYGEAFF.

V is TRBV5-6 and J is TRBJ2-7; D might be TRBD2 (6 bases). The V and J ends lost 4 bases and 3 bases respectively, with 14 bases between them. This CDR3 has 14 amino acids. Germline CDR1 is SGHDT and CDR2 is YYEEEE. CDR3 sequence reads: CASSRRRGFYEQYF. The CDR3, as DNA: TGTGCCAGCAGCCGCCGGCGGGGTTTCTACGAGCAGTACTTC.

This chain joins TRBV7-2 and TRBJ2-1; D not resolved. V was trimmed by 0 bases and J by 10 bases, leaving 7 bases between them. The CDR3 spans 12 residues. The germline gives CDR1 SGHTA, CDR2 FQGNSA. CDR3 sequence (DNA): TGTGCCAGCAGCTTAGCAAGCCCAGAGCAGTTCTTC. Its translation is CASSLASPEQFF.

The V gene is TRBV25-1, the J gene TRBJ2-7; 7 bases are shared with TRBD1. V lost 3 bases and J lost 0; bases outside the gene matches: 8. The CDR3 totals 16 residues. Germline assignment: CDR1 MGHDK and CDR2 SYGVNS. The DNA of the CDR3 is TGTGCCAGCAGTGACTACGACAGGGAATTCTCCTACGAGCAGTACTTC. It codes for CASSDYDREFSYEQYF.

This rearrangement joins TRBV3-1 (or the pseudogene TRBV3-2) to TRBJ1-2; D is uncertain. The CDR3 has 17 residues. With 2 bases removed from V and 6 bases from J, the gap between germline ends came to 22 bases. Germline V gene sequence: CDR1 LGHDT, CDR2 YNNKEL (reference sequence). The CDR3, as DNA: TGTGCCAGCAGCCAATATTCTAGGTGGATCGGACCAGATGGCTACACCTTC. It translates to CASSQYSRWIGPDGYTF.

The chain links TRBV9 to TRBJ1-2; D possibly corresponds to TRBD1 (6 bases). CDR1 and CDR2 (germline): SGDLS, YYNGEE. With 0 bases removed from V and 8 bases from J, the gap between germline ends came to 17 bases. The CDR3 extends over 15 amino acids. The CDR3 loop reads CASSVDNRVIDGYTF. CDR3 in DNA: TGTGCCAGCAGCGTAGATAACAGGGTAATAGACGGCTACACCTTC.

The chain carries TRBV27 and TRBJ2-7; 9 bases are a match to TRBD2. This CDR3 is 15 amino acids long. Germline V gene lookup returns CDR1 MNHEY and CDR2 SMNVEV (reference sequence). J gave up 3 bases and V 3 bases, and 6 bases lay outside the gene matches. CDR3 residues: CASSFQAGGYYEQYF. The CDR3 DNA reads as TGTGCCAGCAGTTTCCAAGCGGGGGGTTACTACGAGCAGTACTTC.

This clone was found once. This chain uses TRBV24-1 with TRBJ2-1; 8 nucleotides line up with TRBD1. The ends lost 3 bases at V and 5 bases at J; junction bases unmatched: 11. Germline values: CDR1 KGHDR, CDR2 SFDVKD. This CDR3 has 17 amino acids. The CDR3 DNA is TGTGCCACCAGTGATAGACAGGGGCAGGGGAGTCACAATGAGCAGTTCTTC. The encoded protein is CATSDRQGQGSHNEQFF.

V and J are TRBV12-3 or TRBV12-4 and TRBJ1-5; a weak D match, TRBD1 (5 bases). CDR3 size: 12 residues. V dropped 7 bases and J dropped 7 bases, with 11 bases sitting between them. The CDR3 coding sequence is TGTGCCAGCACCCCTGGGGGACAGCCCCAGCATTTT. Protein product: CASTPGGQPQHF.

Only one count was recorded for this clone. The CDR3 bases are TGCGCCAGCAGCCAAGCGGGACAGGGCGCCGGGGATGAGCAGTTCTTC. As protein: CASSQAGQGAGDEQFF. This rearrangement joins TRBV4-3 to TRBJ2-1, with 9 bases identical to TRBD1. J lost 8 bases, V lost 1 base, and 9 bases had no gene match. In germline, CDR1 is LGHNA, CDR2 YSLEER. The length of the CDR3 is 16 residues.

The rearrangement links TRBV11-3 to TRBJ2-5; D may be TRBD2 (6 bases). Trimming took off 4 bases at V and 1 base at J, with 7 bases between the two ends. Germline V CDR1 and CDR2: SGHNT, YENEEA. This CDR3 has 13 amino acids. DNA for the CDR3: TGTGCCAGCAGCTCGGGACTCCAAGAGACCCAGTACTTC. Protein product: CASSSGLQETQYF.

DNA for the CDR3: TGTGCCTGGAGTGACACGGGTCTCTCCTACAATGAGCAGTTCTTC. Residues: CAWSDTGLSYNEQFF. J is TRBJ2-1 and V is TRBV30, with unresolved D. The V end was cut by 1 base, the J end by 0 bases, with 10 bases between. Germline loops: CDR1 GTSNPN, CDR2 SVGIG (reference sequence). This CDR3 has 15 residues.

This chain uses TRBV28 with TRBJ1-4; maybe TRBD1 (5 bases). This CDR3 spans 12 amino acids. Trimming took off 6 bases at V and 7 bases at J, with 9 bases between the two ends. CDR1 MDHEN and CDR2 SYDVKM come from the germline V gene. CDR3 nucleotide sequence: TGTGCCAGCAGCCGAGGGGCTGAAAAACTGTTTTTT. This codes for CASSRGAEKLFF.

This clone was found a few times. This chain joins TRBV5-8 and TRBJ1-1; tentatively, D is TRBD1 (5 bases). V was shortened by 4 bases and J by 0 bases, with 13 bases between the two germline ends. The CDR3 is 15 amino acids. The germline gives CDR1 SGHTS, CDR2 YDEGEE. This chain's CDR3 is CASSPRWGLNTEAFF. The CDR3 DNA follows: TGTGCCAGCAGCCCTAGGTGGGGGTTGAACACTGAAGCTTTCTTT. Based on the CDR3 plus reference TRBV5-8 and TRBJ1-1, the full variable domain is EAGVTQSPTHLIKTRGQQATLRCSPISGHTSVYWYQQALGLGLQFLLWYDEGEERNRGNFPPRFSGRQFPNYSSELNVNALELEDSALYLCASSPRWGLNTEAFFGQGTRLTVV.

V and J are TRBV4-2 and TRBJ2-1, with TRBD2 matching over 11 bases. Germline V gives CDR1 LGHNA, CDR2 YNFKEQ. The J segment lost 6 bases and the V segment lost 4 bases, leaving 11 bases of the junction unmatched. The CDR3 spans 17 residues. CDR3 protein: CASSPRALAGGFNEQFF. The CDR3 region has the DNA TGTGCCAGCAGCCCTCGCGCCCTAGCGGGGGGTTTCAATGAGCAGTTCTTC.

The rearrangement joins TRBV4-1 to TRBJ2-3; TRBD2 is a possible D gene (5 bases). Trimming cost V 0 bases and J 1 base, with 8 bases left between them. Germline CDR1 is MGHRA and CDR2 is YSYEKL. The CDR3 extends over 15 amino acids. The CDR3 nucleotides are TGCGCCAGCAGCCAAGAGGCGAGGGGCACAGATACGCAGTATTTT. It specifies CASSQEARGTDTQYF.

This rearrangement joins TRBV20-1 to TRBJ1-1; no reliable D call. V was clipped by 3 bases and J by 1 base, with 9 bases between them. The CDR3 loop spans 13 amino acids. CDR1 is DFQATT and CDR2 is SNEGSKA in the germline V gene (reference sequence). CDR3 sequence reads: CSASIQGNTEAFF. The CDR3 nucleotides read TGCAGTGCTAGTATCCAAGGGAACACTGAAGCTTTCTTT.

The chain carries TRBV7-2 and TRBJ2-7; D is unclear. Germline assignment: CDR1 SGHTA and CDR2 FQGNSA. Trimming shortened V by 1 base and J by 7 bases, and 17 bases separated the two germline ends. This CDR3 spans 15 amino acids. CDR3 amino acids: CASSLGYLRTAEQYF. The DNA for the CDR3 is TGTGCCAGCAGCTTAGGGTACCTCCGGACGGCGGAGCAGTACTTC.

Written as DNA, the CDR3 is TGTGCCAGCAGCCCCCACAGGGGGAACACTGAAGCTTTCTTT. This translates into CASSPHRGNTEAFF. The V call is TRBV5-5, the J call TRBJ1-1, with 7 bases fitting TRBD1. The trim removed 4 bases at V and 1 base at J, leaving 4 bases unmatched. The germline V gene encodes CDR1 SGHKS and CDR2 YYEKEE (reference sequence). The CDR3 is made up of 14 amino acids.

This clone was seen a single time. The chain carries TRBV9 and TRBJ1-6; a possible D gene is TRBD1 (6 bases). Germline CDR1 and CDR2: SGDLS and YYNGEE. V lost 3 bases to trimming and J lost 5 bases, with 12 bases between them. This CDR3 spans 15 amino acids. CDR3 in amino acids: CASSGPGANNSPLHF. As DNA, the CDR3 is TGTGCCAGCAGCGGACCAGGGGCAAATAATTCACCCCTCCACTTT. The full variable domain, completed using reference TRBV9 and TRBJ1-6, is DSGVTQTPKHLITATGQRVTLRCSPRSGDLSVYWYQQSLDQGLQFLIQYYNGEERAKGNILERFSAQQFPDLHSELNLSSLELGDSALYFCASSGPGANNSPLHFGNGTRLTVT.

The chain couples TRBV6-5 to TRBJ2-7; 7 nucleotides match TRBD1. Trimming at V came to 0 bases and at J to 3 bases, leaving 5 bases not matched to a gene. The CDR3 length is 15 residues. Per germline, CDR1 MNHEY and CDR2 SVGAGI. This CDR3 reads CASSYSTGSFYEQYF. The DNA for the CDR3 is TGTGCCAGCAGTTACTCGACAGGGAGCTTCTACGAGCAGTACTTC.

This chain uses TRBV6-5 with TRBJ2-7; TRBD1 might be the D (5 bases). The CDR3 has 14 residues. Trimming removed 0 bases at V and 4 bases at J, with 10 bases between. Germline CDR1 and CDR2: MNHEY and SVGAGI. CDR3 region: CASSYSFRGYEQYF. The CDR3 DNA reads TGTGCCAGCAGTTACTCGTTTAGGGGTTACGAGCAGTACTTC.

The CDR3 DNA follows: TGTGCCAGCAGTTTGAGTCTTAATGAAAAACTGTTTTTT. Amino acid sequence: CASSLSLNEKLFF. The rearrangement joins TRBV12-3 or TRBV12-4 to TRBJ1-4; unclear D gene. There are 13 residues in the CDR3. Trimming cost V 3 bases and J 4 bases, with 6 bases left between them.

The V gene is TRBV6-5, the J gene TRBJ2-2; no clear D gene. Trimming stripped 8 bases from V and 7 bases from J, with 8 bases between. The CDR3 covers 11 residues. Germline V CDR1 and CDR2: MNHEY, SVGAGI. The DNA for the CDR3 is TGTGCCAGCCGAAACCTCGGGGAGCTGTTTTTT. As protein: CASRNLGELFF.

This rearrangement joins TRBV3-1 (or the pseudogene TRBV3-2) to TRBJ2-7; 8 bases align to TRBD2. Germline CDR1 is LGHDT and CDR2 is YNNKEL (reference sequence). The J segment lost 5 bases and the V segment lost 3 bases, leaving 9 bases of the junction unmatched. The CDR3 has 15 amino acids. This CDR3 reads CASSHRAGDRDEQYF. Written as DNA, the CDR3 is TGTGCCAGCAGCCACCGAGCGGGGGATCGCGACGAGCAGTACTTC.

The gene calls are TRBV7-2 and TRBJ2-7, with D perhaps matching TRBD1 or TRBD2 (6 bases each). The CDR3 is 15 amino acids. Between the trimmed V and J ends, which lost 2 bases and 5 bases, there was a span of 16 bases. Germline lookup yields CDR1 SGHTA and CDR2 FQGNSA. In DNA form, the CDR3 reads TGTGCCAGCAGCTTATTTTCCGGGGGCAGAGACGAGCAGTACTTC. Translation: CASSLFSGGRDEQYF.

This chain links TRBV6-5 with TRBJ2-1; 7 positions match TRBD2. Germline V CDR1 and CDR2: MNHEY, SVGAGI. The ends lost 6 bases at V and 4 bases at J; junction bases unmatched: 9. CDR3 length equals 15 residues. The CDR3 here is CASSDGGGGYNEQFF. The CDR3, as DNA: TGTGCCAGCAGCGACGGCGGGGGAGGATACAATGAGCAGTTCTTC.

This clone was picked up a small number of times. The rearrangement links TRBV27 to TRBJ1-2; D uncertain. Germline V gene data show CDR1 as MNHEY and CDR2 as SMNVEV (reference sequence). This CDR3 comprises 14 residues. Trimming shortened V by 9 bases and J by 3 bases, and 17 bases separated the two germline ends. CDR3 sequence (DNA): TGTGCCAGTAGGCCAGAAAGGACGGACTATGGCTACACCTTC. Protein product: CASRPERTDYGYTF.

The chain joins TRBV7-8 to TRBJ2-7, with TRBD1 identical over 12 bases. Unmatched junction bases numbered 11, after V lost 5 bases and J lost 6 bases. Germline CDR1 is SGHVS and CDR2 is FQNEAQ. The CDR3 runs to 16 residues. CDR3 sequence: CASSPIAGTGGGEQYF. DNA for the CDR3: TGTGCCAGCAGCCCTATAGCCGGGACAGGGGGCGGCGAGCAGTACTTC.

This CDR3 is CAISATGERGYTF. Written as DNA, the CDR3 is TGTGCCATCAGTGCTACAGGGGAGCGTGGCTACACCTTC. The genes are TRBV10-3 and TRBJ1-2, with 7 bases lining up with TRBD1. J gave up 7 bases and V 4 bases, and 6 bases lay outside the gene matches. The CDR3 length is 13 residues. CDR1 and CDR2 (germline): ENHRY, SYGVKD.

This clone appeared a single time. The CDR3 DNA follows: TGCAGCGTTTTGGACACAGGGTCGAGGGATGAGCAGTTCTTC. Its translation is CSVLDTGSRDEQFF. This rearrangement joins TRBV29-1 to TRBJ2-1; a possible D gene is TRBD1 (6 bases). Looked up from germline, CDR1 is SQVTM and CDR2 is ANQGSEA. This CDR3 has 14 amino acids. Trimming cost V 5 bases and J 8 bases, with 19 bases left between them.